This TCR beta chain was obtained from a study of blood T cell repertoires in COVID-19. Study-wide background: The analysed material was cDNA or gDNA that came from T cells, B-cell-depleted T cells, or PBMCs.

Only one count was recorded for this clone. The CDR3 contains 15 residues. Germline V lookup: CDR1 KGHSH, CDR2 LQKENI. V shed 6 bases and J 1 base; nucleotides not matched to a gene: 3. The data were produced by immunoSEQ multiplex PCR, yet TCRdb's version contains in-frame clones alone and is incomplete. Here the sample spans 150,000 or so clones, approximately 93% being singletons. The chain combines TRBV18 with TRBJ2-6; the match to TRBD1 covers 7 bases. Sequenced input: peripheral blood. The TCR comes from a woman aged 60 to 75 with COVID-19, enrolled during active disease. CDR3 in DNA: TGTGCCAGCTCCCAGGGGGAGTCTGGGGCCAACGTCCTGACTTTC. It yields the protein CASSQGESGANVLTF.